The clone carrying this T cell receptor beta chain has a handful of counts. The PCR was carried out with 60 Vbeta primers and 13 Jbeta primers. TCRdb's table, derived via immunoSEQ multiplex PCR, lists solely in-frame clones and lacks some. The sample yields fewer than 200,000 clones, 8.5% to 10% seen once. This sample was included in a study of cytomegalovirus exposure and HLA in healthy donors. V trimming: 2 bases; J trimming: 0 bases; junction bases outside the gene matches: 2. This CDR3 has 15 amino acids. The germline gives CDR1 MNHEY, CDR2 SVGAGI. The sequencing sample was made of PBMCs. The V gene is TRBV6-5, the J gene TRBJ1-2, with 8 positions matching TRBD1. This receptor was obtained from a woman under 40 in good health and CMV-seropositive. The CDR3 coding sequence is TGTGCCAGCAGTTACGGGACAGGTGCTAACTATGGCTACACCTTC. Protein product: CASSYGTGANYGYTF.